Detailed here is one TCR beta chain. The antigen is unknown. Libraries were made from TCR beta cDNA, and they carried unique molecular identifiers. TCRdb re-derived calls from the PCR reads in MiXCR, one entry per CDR3 protein. The repertoire includes approximately 180,000 distinct CDR3 sequences, roughly 30% of them detected once, and 1.5% sits in the top ten. This record belongs to a study of post-analysis software for immune sequencing data. Findings of the study overall: The study found TRBV5-6, TRBV5-1 and TRBV20-1 among a handful of TRBV segments more frequent in patients than controls. A significant reduction in normalized Chao1 diversity was observed in multiple sclerosis patients versus controls.

Germline CDR1 and CDR2: DFQATT and SNEGSKA (reference sequence). The CDR3 length is 12 residues. With 5 bases removed from V and 4 bases from J, the gap between germline ends came to 12 bases. The gene calls are TRBV20-1 and TRBJ2-7, with D maybe TRBD2 (6 bases). Input material: blood. The clonotype was recovered from a girl aged 5 to 17 with multiple sclerosis. CDR3 in amino acids: CSAFEGRYEQYF. The CDR3 DNA sequence: TGCAGTGCTTTCGAAGGGAGGTACGAGCAGTACTTC.